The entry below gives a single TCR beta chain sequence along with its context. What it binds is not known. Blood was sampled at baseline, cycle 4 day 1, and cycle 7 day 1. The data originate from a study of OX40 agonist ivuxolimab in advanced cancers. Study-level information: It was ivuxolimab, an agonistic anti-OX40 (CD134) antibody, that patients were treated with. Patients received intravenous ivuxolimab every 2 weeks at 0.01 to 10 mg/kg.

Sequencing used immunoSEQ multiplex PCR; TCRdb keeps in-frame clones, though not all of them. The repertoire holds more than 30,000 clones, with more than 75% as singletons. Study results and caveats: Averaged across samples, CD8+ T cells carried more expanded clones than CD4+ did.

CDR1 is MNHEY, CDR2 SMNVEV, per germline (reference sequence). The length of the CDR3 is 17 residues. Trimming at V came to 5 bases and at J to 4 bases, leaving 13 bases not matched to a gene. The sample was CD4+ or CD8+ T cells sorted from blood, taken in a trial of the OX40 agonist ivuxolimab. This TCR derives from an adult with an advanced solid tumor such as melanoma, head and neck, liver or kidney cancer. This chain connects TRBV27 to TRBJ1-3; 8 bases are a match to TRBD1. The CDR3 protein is CASSPRPGGVVGNTIYF. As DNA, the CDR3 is TGTGCCAGCAGTCCCCGCCCAGGGGGCGTAGTAGGAAACACCATATATTTT.